The 18 T cell receptor beta chains reported below all come from one sample, sequenced in a study of cytomegalovirus exposure and HLA in healthy donors. The PCR had 60 Vbeta and 13 Jbeta primers. Assay: immunoSEQ multiplex PCR; the TCRdb copy retains only in-frame clones and omits some. This table holds around 130,000 clones, about 80% found once. Sequenced input: PBMCs. Every receptor here comes from a boy aged 2-15 years in good health and CMV-seronegative.

The CDR3 region is CASSFGGAANYGYTF. The CDR3 DNA follows: TGTGCCAGCAGCTTCGGGGGGGCAGCCAACTATGGCTACACCTTC. The chain carries TRBV5-8 and TRBJ1-2, with D possibly matching TRBD1 (6 bases). V was pared by 2 bases and J by 2 bases, with 13 bases between. CDR3 length: 15 amino acids. CDR1 and CDR2 from the germline V gene are SGHTS and YDEGEE.

This clone was found once. The V call is TRBV7-2, the J call TRBJ1-4; D remains unclear. Germline V CDR1 and CDR2: SGHTA, FQGNSA. CDR3 length: 13 amino acids. With 1 base removed from V and 8 bases from J, the gap between germline ends came to 8 bases. CDR3 in DNA: TGTGCCAGCAGCTTAGTCTTCCAGGAAAAACTGTTTTTT. This sequence encodes CASSLVFQEKLFF. Filled out from reference TRBV7-2 and TRBJ1-4, the complete variable domain reads GAGVSQSPSNKVTEKGKDVELRCDPISGHTALYWYRQSLGQGLEFLIYFQGNSAPDKSGLPSDRFSAERTGGSVSTLTIQRTQQEDSAVYLCASSLVFQEKLFFGSGTQLSVL.

This clone was picked up a small number of times. The V and J genes are TRBV6-4 and TRBJ2-3; 8 bases are a match to TRBD1. The CDR3 spans 16 residues. Trimming removed 5 bases from V and 1 base from J; junction bases left unmatched: 8. The germline gives CDR1 MRHNA, CDR2 SNTAGT. The CDR3 spells CASSPLATGGTDTQYF. CDR3 nucleotides: TGTGCCAGCAGTCCCCTGGCGACAGGGGGCACAGATACGCAGTATTTT.

This chain links TRBV6-5 with TRBJ2-1, with TRBD2 matching over 8 bases. CDR1 and CDR2 from the germline V gene are MNHEY and SVGAGI. The CDR3 loop spans 16 amino acids. J gave up 8 bases and V 4 bases, and 13 bases lay outside the gene matches. In DNA form, the CDR3 reads TGTGCCAGCAGTTCCCTCCTAGCGGGTGGCGGGGATGAGCAGTTCTTC. Protein: CASSSLLAGGGDEQFF.

Comments on this clone: Other DNA sequences in the sample encode the same CDR3. J is TRBJ1-1 and V is TRBV19; D is perhaps TRBD1 (5 bases). The V gene's germline CDR1 is LNHDA and CDR2 SQIVND (reference sequence). The CDR3 is 14 residues long. V shed 3 bases and J shed 2 bases, with 10 bases lying between them. For the CDR3, the DNA is TGTGCCAGTAGTATTCGGGGGAGAAACACTGAAGCTTTCTTT. Its protein is CASSIRGRNTEAFF.

A remark on this clone: The junction departs from the called germline gene at one end, perhaps through a read error. The V and J genes are TRBV7-9 and TRBJ1-1; 7 nucleotides match TRBD1. The CDR3 runs 12 residues. The germline V gene encodes CDR1 SEHNR and CDR2 FQNEAQ (reference sequence). Here the CDR3 DNA reads TGTTCCAGCAGCTCTCCGACAGGGACAGCTTTCTTT. It encodes CSSSSPTGTAFF.

The chain uses TRBV19 and TRBJ1-1; possibly TRBD1 for D (6 bases). V was trimmed by 6 bases and J by 1 base, leaving 12 bases between them. This CDR3 spans 14 amino acids. Germline V gives CDR1 LNHDA, CDR2 SQIVND (reference sequence). CDR3 coding DNA: TGTGCCAGTAGCCTCTTACAGGGGAACACTGAAGCTTTCTTT. Translation: CASSLLQGNTEAFF.

This rearrangement joins TRBV7-3 to TRBJ2-1; possibly TRBD2 for D (5 bases). In germline, CDR1 is SGHTA, CDR2 FQGTGA. Trimming took off 5 bases at V and 8 bases at J, with 16 bases between the two ends. CDR3 size: 14 residues. Written as DNA, the CDR3 is TGTGCCAGCAGCCCATGGACTGGCTCGTATGAGCAGTTCTTC. Translated: CASSPWTGSYEQFF.

V is TRBV4-2 and J is TRBJ2-2; no reliable D call. V was trimmed by 1 base and J by 4 bases, leaving 13 bases between them. This CDR3 contains 16 residues. Germline lookup yields CDR1 LGHNA and CDR2 YNFKEQ. The CDR3 region is CASSQGLEMVTGELFF. CDR3 nucleotide sequence: TGTGCCAGCAGCCAAGGGCTAGAGATGGTCACCGGGGAGCTGTTTTTT.

This clone was seen only once. V usage is TRBV10-3 and J usage is TRBJ2-3; the D gene is possibly TRBD1 (6 bases). V gave up 2 bases and J gave up 0 bases, with 9 bases separating them. The CDR3 is 15 residues long. CDR1 is ENHRY and CDR2 is SYGVKD in the germline V gene. The CDR3 loop is CAISERDTSTDTQYF. The CDR3 DNA reads TGTGCCATCAGTGAGCGGGACACAAGCACAGATACGCAGTATTTT.

This sequence joins TRBV27 and TRBJ1-6; 7 bases align to TRBD1. V gave up 5 bases and J gave up 7 bases; unmatched junction bases: 11. Germline assignment: CDR1 MNHEY and CDR2 SMNVEV (reference sequence). CDR3 length equals 16 residues. CDR3 in DNA: TGTGCCAGCAGTCCCGACAGGGACCACCTCAATTCACCCCTCCACTTT. As protein: CASSPDRDHLNSPLHF.

The chain combines TRBV7-9 with TRBJ1-4, with D possibly being TRBD1 (6 bases). Germline V CDR1 and CDR2: SEHNR, FQNEAQ (reference sequence). V shed 5 bases and J shed 8 bases, with 12 bases lying between them. This CDR3 comprises 13 residues. CDR3 loop: CASSPGVREKLFF. CDR3 DNA: TGTGCCAGCAGCCCAGGGGTTAGGGAAAAACTGTTTTTT.

The gene calls are TRBV6-5 and TRBJ1-1; D not resolved. The CDR3 is made up of 13 amino acids. Germline assignment: CDR1 MNHEY and CDR2 SVGAGI. V shed 6 bases and J shed 1 base, with 9 bases lying between them. The DNA for the CDR3 is TGTGCCAGCAGCAGATATGAGAACACTGAAGCTTTCTTT. Translated, it gives CASSRYENTEAFF.

V is TRBV7-2 and J is TRBJ1-2; D call uncertain. The CDR3 is 16 residues long. The germline V gene has CDR1 SGHTA and CDR2 FQGNSA. V lost 5 bases to trimming and J lost 4 bases, with 20 bases between them. This CDR3 reads CASSPHGGLDFYGYTF. CDR3 in DNA: TGTGCCAGCAGCCCCCATGGAGGGCTAGACTTCTATGGCTACACCTTC.

The chain recombines TRBV5-5 with TRBJ2-7; D is unclear. Deletions cut 4 bases from V and 7 bases from J, with 15 bases between. This CDR3 region has 13 residues. Germline V gene lookup returns CDR1 SGHKS and CDR2 YYEKEE (reference sequence). CDR3 sequence reads: CASSIEATPEQYF. CDR3 in DNA: TGTGCCAGCAGCATTGAGGCGACGCCGGAGCAGTACTTC.

The chain combines TRBV11-2 with TRBJ1-1; 7 nucleotides align to TRBD1. V was clipped by 6 bases and J by 1 base; unmatched bases: 5. The germline V gene has CDR1 SGHAT and CDR2 FQNNGV. CDR3 length: 14 residues. CDR3 DNA: TGTGCCAGCAGGAGGGGGCTTGGGAACACTGAAGCTTTCTTT. Translation: CASRRGLGNTEAFF.

The chain recombines TRBV30 with TRBJ2-1; 7 nucleotides match TRBD1. V lost 3 bases and J lost 14; bases outside the gene matches: 7. Looked up from germline, CDR1 is GTSNPN and CDR2 is SVGIG (reference sequence). This CDR3 spans 11 amino acids. CDR3 region: CAWSAGTVEFF. Written as DNA, the CDR3 is TGTGCCTGGAGCGCTGGGACAGTGGAGTTCTTC.

This rearrangement joins TRBV15 to TRBJ1-1; 8 bases fit TRBD1. Trimming removed 5 bases from V and 2 bases from J; junction bases left unmatched: 13. The germline gives CDR1 LNHNV, CDR2 YYDKDF (reference sequence). CDR3 length: 17 amino acids. The CDR3, as DNA: TGTGCCACCAGCCCGAGAACGGTGACAGGGGTTAACACTGAAGCTTTCTTT. Translation: CATSPRTVTGVNTEAFF.